Below, 28 T cell receptor beta chains from the same sample are listed, as sequenced in a study of blood T cell repertoires in COVID-19. Assay used: immunoSEQ multiplex PCR; TCRdb lists only in-frame clones, some missing. Among some 330,000 clones listed, approximately 90% were seen once. What was sequenced was PBMCs or T cells enriched from blood (not recorded which). Source of these receptors: a man aged 25-40 years who had recovered from COVID-19.

The gene calls are TRBV6-4 and TRBJ1-2, with D maybe TRBD1 (6 bases). Germline values: CDR1 MRHNA, CDR2 SNTAGT. The V gene lost 6 bases and the J gene lost 4 bases, with 18 bases spanning the gap. The CDR3 has 15 residues. In nucleotides, the CDR3 is TGTGCCAGCAGCGCCGGCCTAGGGGGAGCCTATGGCTACACCTTC. Its protein product is CASSAGLGGAYGYTF.

This chain joins TRBV13 and TRBJ2-3, with TRBD2 matching 12 bases. Per the germline V gene, CDR1 is PRHDT and CDR2 is FYEKMQ (reference sequence). V trimming: 6 bases; J trimming: 6 bases; junction bases outside the gene matches: 7. The CDR3 runs 15 residues. CDR3 sequence: CASSSSGRAVDTQYF. CDR3 nucleotides: TGTGCCAGCAGTTCTAGCGGGAGGGCCGTCGATACGCAGTATTTT.

The V call is TRBV29-1, the J call TRBJ1-1; the D gene is possibly TRBD1 (5 bases). This CDR3 spans 15 amino acids. Germline values: CDR1 SQVTM, CDR2 ANQGSEA. With 6 bases removed from V and 5 bases from J, the gap between germline ends came to 22 bases. The CDR3 is CSVPGGKWGSTEAFF. CDR3 coding DNA: TGCAGCGTCCCCGGGGGGAAATGGGGAAGTACTGAAGCTTTCTTT. Full variable domain (missing parts from reference TRBV29-1 and TRBJ1-1): SAVISQKPSRDICQRGTSLTIQCQVDSQVTMMFWYRQQPGQSLTLIATANQGSEATYESGFVIDKFPISRPNLTFSTLTVSNMSPEDSSIYLCSVPGGKWGSTEAFFGQGTRLTVV.

The chain couples TRBV5-1 to TRBJ2-1; D may be TRBD2 (6 bases). The germline V and J ends were trimmed by 6 bases and 0 bases, with 22 bases remaining between them. Germline loops: CDR1 SGHRS, CDR2 YFSETQ. The CDR3 has 18 amino acids. The CDR3 sequence is CASTFVAGFYSSYNEQFF. Here the CDR3 DNA reads TGCGCCAGCACATTTGTTGCGGGGTTCTACAGCTCCTACAATGAGCAGTTCTTC. The whole variable domain, remainder taken from reference TRBV5-1 and TRBJ2-1, is KAGVTQTPRYLIKTRGQQVTLSCSPISGHRSVSWYQQTPGQGLQFLFEYFSETQRNKGNFPGRFSGRQFSNSRSEMNVSTLELGDSALYLCASTFVAGFYSSYNEQFFGPGTRLTVL.

This chain connects TRBV2 to TRBJ2-3; D is possibly TRBD2 (6 bases). Trimming cost V 6 bases and J 0 bases, with 22 bases left between them. Germline V gene data show CDR1 as SNHLY and CDR2 as FYNNEI. This CDR3 is 18 amino acids long. The CDR3 bases are TGTGCCAGCAGGCGGCGGGACGTGCCCACTCCTAGCACAGATACGCAGTATTTT. Its protein product is CASRRRDVPTPSTDTQYF. The complete variable domain, with remaining parts taken from reference TRBV2 and TRBJ2-3, reads EPEVTQTPSHQVTQMGQEVILRCVPISNHLYFYWYRQILGQKVEFLVSFYNNEISEKSEIFDDQFSVERPDGSNFTLKIRSTKLEDSAMYFCASRRRDVPTPSTDTQYFGPGTRLTVL.

The V gene is TRBV5-5, the J gene TRBJ1-1; maybe TRBD1 (5 bases). CDR3 size: 14 residues. In germline, CDR1 is SGHKS, CDR2 YYEKEE (reference sequence). Trimming removed 7 bases at V and 1 base at J, with 14 bases between. CDR3 in amino acids: CASLTGTANTEAFF. CDR3 coding DNA: TGTGCCAGCCTTACCGGGACTGCGAACACTGAAGCTTTCTTT.

The rearrangement links TRBV6-4 to TRBJ2-2; 9 positions agree with TRBD1. The V segment lost 6 bases and the J segment 5 bases; nucleotides outside the gene matches: 10. Germline V gene sequence: CDR1 MRHNA, CDR2 SNTAGT. The CDR3 runs 16 residues. CDR3 in DNA: TGTGCCAGCAGGCCCACAGGGGGCGCCTCAACCGGGGAGCTGTTTTTT. This codes for CASRPTGGASTGELFF.

This sequence joins TRBV21-1 and TRBJ2-7; the table gives TRBD1 as D, unverified against the DNA. TRBV21-1 constitutes a pseudogene. CDR3 length equals 15 residues. CDR3 DNA sequence: TGTGCCAGCAGAAAGTACGGACAGGGATCCTACGAGCAGTACTTC. Protein product: CASRKYGQGSYEQYF.

V and J are TRBV5-6 and TRBJ1-1; TRBD1 is a possible D gene (5 bases). Per germline, CDR1 SGHDT and CDR2 YYEEEE. The V and J ends lost 2 bases and 4 bases respectively, with 15 bases between them. The CDR3 runs 15 residues. The CDR3 here is CASSLPWGRTTEAFF. The DNA of the CDR3 is TGTGCCAGCAGCTTACCCTGGGGGAGGACCACTGAAGCTTTCTTT.

This rearrangement joins TRBV13 to TRBJ2-1; 8 bases are shared with TRBD2. Germline V gene sequence: CDR1 PRHDT, CDR2 FYEKMQ (reference sequence). This CDR3 comprises 15 residues. V was pared by 5 bases and J by 5 bases, with 8 bases of the junction left unmatched. In DNA form, the CDR3 reads TGTGCCAGCAGCCTAAGAGCGGGAGTACACAATGAGCAGTTCTTC. It codes for CASSLRAGVHNEQFF.

The chain links TRBV11-3 to TRBJ2-7, with D possibly matching TRBD2 (6 bases). V was clipped by 7 bases and J by 0 bases, with 13 bases between them. This CDR3 is 14 amino acids long. The germline V gene has CDR1 SGHNT and CDR2 YENEEA. In DNA, the CDR3 is TGTGCCAGCACCAGAGCGGGCCTCTCCTACGAGCAGTACTTC. Translation gives CASTRAGLSYEQYF. Full variable domain (outside the CDR3, taken from reference TRBV11-3 and TRBJ2-7): EAGVVQSPRYKIIEKKQPVAFWCNPISGHNTLYWYLQNLGQGPELLIRYENEEAVDDSQLPKDRFSAERLKGVDSTLKIQPAELGDSAVYLCASTRAGLSYEQYFGPGTRLTVT.

CDR3 protein: CASSLENREVETQYF. CDR3 DNA sequence: TGTGCCAGCAGCTTAGAGAACAGGGAAGTTGAGACCCAGTACTTC. V is TRBV11-2 and J is TRBJ2-5, with TRBD1 as a possible D gene (6 bases). This CDR3 contains 15 residues. The V gene lost 0 bases and the J gene lost 5 bases, with 13 bases spanning the gap. Germline V CDR1 and CDR2: SGHAT, FQNNGV.

CDR3 nucleotides: TGTGCCAGCAGTTCGGGACAGGCCTCGAACACTGAAGCTTTCTTT. Its translation is CASSSGQASNTEAFF. This chain links TRBV5-5 with TRBJ1-1, with 8 bases lining up with TRBD1. Germline CDR1 reads SGHKS; CDR2 reads YYEKEE (reference sequence). The CDR3 is 15 amino acids. The V segment lost 5 bases and the J segment 1 base; nucleotides outside the gene matches: 7.

This clone was recorded only once. The chain recombines TRBV2 with TRBJ2-7; 7 bases map to TRBD1. V was clipped by 5 bases and J by 6 bases; unmatched bases: 19. The CDR3 extends over 17 amino acids. Looked up from germline, CDR1 is SNHLY and CDR2 is FYNNEI. In DNA, the CDR3 is TGTGCCAGCAGTACCGATCTACAGGGGTTAATAGCTGCCGAGCAGTACTTC. Its protein product is CASSTDLQGLIAAEQYF.

The chain joins TRBV4-2 to TRBJ2-3; 9 nucleotides line up with TRBD1. The trim removed 2 bases at V and 2 bases at J, leaving 8 bases unmatched. This CDR3 is 17 amino acids long. Germline V gene data show CDR1 as LGHNA and CDR2 as YNFKEQ. The CDR3 nucleotides read TGTGCCAGCAGCCAAATCGCCGGGACAGGGTACACAGATACGCAGTATTTT. Encoded protein: CASSQIAGTGYTDTQYF.

Note on this clone: Germline and junction disagree at one end, which may indicate a read error. V and J are TRBV7-7 and TRBJ1-1, with D unclear. The germline V gene encodes CDR1 SSHAT and CDR2 FNYEAQ (reference sequence). CDR3 length equals 13 residues. The CDR3 coding sequence is TGTGCTAGCAGCTTAACCCGGGACACTGAAGCTTTCTTT. Translation gives CASSLTRDTEAFF.

The CDR3 loop reads CASSDPGGFTEAFF. The CDR3 DNA sequence: TGTGCCAGCAGTGACCCAGGGGGCTTCACTGAAGCTTTCTTT. The J gene is TRBJ1-1, the V gene TRBV6-1, with 8 bases matching TRBD1. Germline-derived CDR1 and CDR2 are MNHNS and SASEGT. The length of the CDR3 is 14 residues. Losses at the gene ends were 3 bases for V and 4 bases for J; bases not matched to a gene: 4.

The chain uses TRBV6-5 and TRBJ2-1, with D tentatively TRBD2 (5 bases). In germline, CDR1 is MNHEY, CDR2 SVGAGI. Trimming pared 6 bases from V and 2 bases from J, leaving 14 bases between. The CDR3 has 15 residues. CDR3 region: CASSLPRAPYNEQFF. CDR3 DNA sequence: TGTGCCAGCAGCCTACCGAGGGCCCCCTACAATGAGCAGTTCTTC.

The chain couples TRBV7-2 to TRBJ2-5; D unclear. CDR1 is SGHTA, CDR2 FQGNSA, per germline. V lost 6 bases and J lost 5, with 10 bases in between. There are 12 residues in the CDR3. The CDR3 spells CASSYHRETQYF. Written as DNA, the CDR3 is TGTGCCAGCAGTTACCATCGGGAGACCCAGTACTTC.

The V call is TRBV19, the J call TRBJ2-7, with 7 positions matching TRBD1. Germline trimming cut 2 bases from V and 2 bases from J; bases unmatched to any gene: 0. In germline, CDR1 is LNHDA, CDR2 SQIVND (reference sequence). CDR3 size: 13 residues. The CDR3 reads CASSITGAYEQYF. The CDR3 DNA is TGTGCCAGTAGTATAACAGGGGCCTACGAGCAGTACTTC.

The rearrangement links TRBV25-1 to TRBJ2-3, with D possibly being TRBD2 (5 bases). CDR1 MGHDK and CDR2 SYGVNS come from the germline V gene. The V end lost 4 bases, the J end lost 10 bases, and 18 bases lay between the germline ends. The length of the CDR3 is 14 residues. This chain's CDR3 is CASSGAGTPRAQYF. CDR3 bases: TGTGCCAGCAGTGGAGCCGGAACCCCGAGGGCGCAGTATTTT.

In its sample, this clone was seen once. The V call is TRBV27, the J call TRBJ2-3; 9 nucleotides match TRBD2. Germline trimming cut 4 bases from V and 1 base from J; bases unmatched to any gene: 6. Germline-derived CDR1 and CDR2 are MNHEY and SMNVEV (reference sequence). This CDR3 has 16 residues. The DNA for the CDR3 is TGTGCCAGCAGTTCGGCCAGACTAGCGGGCACAGATACGCAGTATTTT. Its protein is CASSSARLAGTDTQYF.

V is TRBV28 and J is TRBJ2-1; the match to TRBD1 covers 9 bases. The CDR3 loop spans 15 amino acids. The V gene's germline CDR1 is MDHEN and CDR2 SYDVKM. With 0 bases clipped from V and 7 bases from J, the junction kept 4 bases outside the gene matches. DNA of the CDR3: TGTGCCAGCAGTTTATGGGGACAGGGTTGGAATGAGCAGTTCTTC. Residues: CASSLWGQGWNEQFF.

This clone occurred once. The same CDR3 can be traced to other DNA sequences in this sample. This chain joins TRBV5-6 and TRBJ1-2; TRBD1 agrees at 9 bases. Unmatched junction bases numbered 8, after V lost 3 bases and J lost 8 bases. The germline V gene has CDR1 SGHDT and CDR2 YYEEEE. This CDR3 has 14 residues. CDR3 sequence (DNA): TGTGCCAGCAGCTGGGACAGGGCAAGTGGCGGCTACACCTTC. This encodes CASSWDRASGGYTF.

The chain links TRBV18 to TRBJ1-1, with TRBD1 matching over 8 bases. The CDR3 runs 17 residues. The junction had 13 bases not matched to a gene; V was cut back by 1 base and J by 6 bases. CDR1 KGHSH and CDR2 LQKENI come from the germline V gene. CDR3 in amino acids: CASSPRAGGGTNAEAFF. For the CDR3, the DNA is TGTGCCAGCTCACCACGGGCAGGGGGCGGAACTAACGCTGAAGCTTTCTTT. The full variable domain, rest sourced from reference TRBV18 and TRBJ1-1, is NAGVMQNPRHLVRRRGQEARLRCSPMKGHSHVYWYRQLPEEGLKFMVYLQKENIIDESGMPKERFSAEFPKEGPSILRIQQVVRGDSAAYFCASSPRAGGGTNAEAFFGQGTRLTVV.

The CDR3 sequence: CASGPTDMNTEAFF. CDR3 DNA: TGTGCTAGTGGCCCGACAGATATGAACACTGAAGCTTTCTTT. The rearrangement links TRBV12-5 to TRBJ1-1; maybe TRBD1 (5 bases). From germline, CDR1 is LGHNT and CDR2 FRNRAP. V was shortened by 6 bases and J by 0 bases, with 11 bases between the two germline ends. This CDR3 has 14 residues.

This chain uses TRBV5-4 with TRBJ1-1; tentatively, D is TRBD1 (6 bases). Germline loops: CDR1 SGHNT, CDR2 YYREEE (reference sequence). This CDR3 region has 11 residues. V shed 2 bases and J shed 8 bases, with 7 bases lying between them. CDR3 in amino acids: CASSFDREAFF. The CDR3, as DNA: TGTGCCAGCAGCTTCGACAGGGAAGCTTTCTTT.

The chain has TRBV5-4 and TRBJ1-1, with D maybe TRBD1 (6 bases). Trimming stripped 2 bases from V and 2 bases from J, with 10 bases between. The CDR3 runs 14 residues. Germline V lookup: CDR1 SGHNT, CDR2 YYREEE (reference sequence). The chain's CDR3 is CASSFYRVNTEAFF. The CDR3 nucleotides read TGTGCCAGCAGCTTTTACAGGGTCAACACTGAAGCTTTCTTT.